This T cell receptor (beta chain) was sequenced for a study of cytomegalovirus exposure and HLA in healthy donors. Overall study context: T cells numbering around 200 million yielded some 100 million unique TCR beta sequences in an earlier analysis. Of over 350 genotyped donors, more than 65% grouped in the Caucasian-associated ancestry cluster. Study-wide findings and caveats: Accurate prediction of most subjects' HLA-A and HLA-B alleles from TCR beta sequences was reported.

As concerns this clone: Its antigen is still unknown.

The length of the CDR3 is 15 residues. Per the germline V gene, CDR1 is MNHEY and CDR2 is SMNVEV (reference sequence). Trimming stripped 1 base from V and 0 bases from J, with 10 bases between. In the PCR, 60 Vbeta and 13 Jbeta primers were used. Original handling: Counted up in a later analysis, unique TCR beta chains came to some 75 million, with around 10 million shared. Sequencing used immunoSEQ multiplex PCR; TCRdb keeps in-frame clones, though not all of them. V, J and clone size are taken as reported in that table, and D and trimming were inferred from the DNA itself. The data show approximately 140,000 clones, just under 85% seen once.

Material: PBMCs. This TCR was recovered from a man aged 35-49 years in good health and CMV-seropositive. The chain recombines TRBV27 with TRBJ2-7; a weak D match, TRBD2 (6 bases). CDR3 residues: CASSLYGTLSYEQYF. CDR3 DNA sequence: TGTGCCAGCAGTTTATATGGGACTCTCTCCTACGAGCAGTACTTC.